This T cell receptor (beta chain) was sequenced for a study of blood T cells in healthy people across ages. Germline V gene data show CDR1 as SQVTM and CDR2 as ANQGSEA. The CDR3 is 12 amino acids. Trimming took 8 bases from V and 8 from J, leaving 16 bases between them. A second PCR, run for about 6 to 11 cycles, used a sample-barcoded 5' primer plus a J-beta primer mix. Using its own MiXCR run on the 5' RACE reads, TCRdb lists one record per CDR3 protein. The sample carries about 1.4 million distinct CDR3 sequences, 45% to 70% recorded once. The chain employs TRBV29-1 and TRBJ2-1; D is possibly TRBD1 (6 bases). This receptor was obtained from a man between 18 and 35 years old in good health. The sequencing input was blood. CDR3 in DNA: TGCAGCAAGGAACAGGGTGGTGATGAGCAGTTCTTC. Translating it yields CSKEQGGDEQFF.